Reported below is one T cell receptor beta chain. Its target is not known. In making diagnoses, clinical symptoms, serum thyroxine and TRAb, thyroid ultrasound and orbital computed tomography were all used. PBMCs were derived from 9.5 to 10 ml fresh peripheral blood. This entry comes from a study of T cells in Graves' hyperthyroidism and ophthalmopathy. Researchers amplified the TCR beta CDR3 regions from RNA transcripts. A first-round RT-PCR of the TCR CDR3 used the HTBI primer set. One entry per CDR3 protein results from TCRdb running MiXCR on the multiplex PCR reads. The repertoire has approximately 530,000 distinct CDR3 sequences, 16% of them found once; the top ten carry around a sixth. After removal of 4 bases from V and 10 bases from J, the junction contained 10 bases not matched to a gene. The CDR3 has 14 residues. Per the germline V gene, CDR1 is MDHEN and CDR2 is SYDVKM. Study findings and constraints: The model foresaw ophthalmopathy a median roughly 6.6 months prior to onset.

The source is a woman between 18 and 30 years old with Graves' hyperthyroidism. The specimen sequenced was blood. The chain carries TRBV28 and TRBJ1-2; TRBD1 matches at 9 bases. The CDR3 DNA reads TGTGCCAGCAGTTCATCGGGCCGGGACAGGGCCTACACCTTC. It translates to CASSSSGRDRAYTF.